By share, the clone carrying this T cell receptor (beta chain) counts as medium-sized (0.01 to 0.1%). The germline gives CDR1 SQVTM, CDR2 ANQGSEA. The CDR3 length is 11 residues. Deletions cut 6 bases from V and 1 base from J, with 6 bases between. TCRdb used MiXCR to reprocess the RT-PCR reads, holding one entry per CDR3 protein. Seen here are approximately 3,500 distinct CDR3 sequences, approximately 5.9% observed once, and the top ten hold over 15%. This sample was included in a study of immune reconstitution after stem cell transplant in scleroderma. This material was collected before or after autologous hematopoietic stem cell transplantation (not recorded which). The sequence came from a female donor with systemic sclerosis. The chain couples TRBV29-1 to TRBJ1-2; D unresolved. CDR3 nucleotides: TGCAGCGTCGCGGATAACTATGGCTACACCTTC. Protein: CSVADNYGYTF. Using reference TRBV29-1 and TRBJ1-2 for the parts outside the CDR3, the full variable domain is SAVISQKPSRDICQRGTSLTIQCQVDSQVTMMFWYRQQPGQSLTLIATANQGSEATYESGFVIDKFPISRPNLTFSTLTVSNMSPEDSSIYLCSVADNYGYTFGSGTRLTVV.